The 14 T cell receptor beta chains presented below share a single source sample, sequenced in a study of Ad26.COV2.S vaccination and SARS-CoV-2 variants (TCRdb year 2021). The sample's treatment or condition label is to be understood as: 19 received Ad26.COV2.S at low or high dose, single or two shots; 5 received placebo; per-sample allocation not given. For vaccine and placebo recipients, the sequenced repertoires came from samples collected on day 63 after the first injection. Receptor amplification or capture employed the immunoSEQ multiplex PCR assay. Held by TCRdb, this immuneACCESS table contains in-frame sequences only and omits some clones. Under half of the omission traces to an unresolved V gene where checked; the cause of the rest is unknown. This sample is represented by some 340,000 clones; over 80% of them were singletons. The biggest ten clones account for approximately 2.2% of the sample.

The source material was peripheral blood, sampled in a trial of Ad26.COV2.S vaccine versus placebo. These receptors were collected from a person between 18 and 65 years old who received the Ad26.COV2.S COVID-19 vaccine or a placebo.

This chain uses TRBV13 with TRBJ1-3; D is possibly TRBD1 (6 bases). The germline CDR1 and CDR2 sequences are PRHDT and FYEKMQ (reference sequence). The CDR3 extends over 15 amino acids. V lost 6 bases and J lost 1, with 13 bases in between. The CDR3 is CASSTGQISGNTIYF. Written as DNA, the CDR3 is TGTGCCAGCAGTACAGGACAGATTTCTGGAAACACCATATATTTT. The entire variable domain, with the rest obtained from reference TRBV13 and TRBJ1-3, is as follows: AAGVIQSPRHLIKEKRETATLKCYPIPRHDTVYWYQQGPGQDPQFLISFYEKMQSDKGSIPDRFSAQQFSDYHSELNMSSLELGDSALYFCASSTGQISGNTIYFGEGSWLTVV.

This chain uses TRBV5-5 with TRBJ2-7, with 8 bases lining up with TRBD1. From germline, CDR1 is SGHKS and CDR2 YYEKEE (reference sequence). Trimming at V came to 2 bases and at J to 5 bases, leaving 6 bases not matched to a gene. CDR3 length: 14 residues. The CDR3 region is CASSFWTGLNEQYF. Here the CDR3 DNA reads TGTGCCAGCAGCTTCTGGACAGGGCTAAACGAGCAGTACTTC.

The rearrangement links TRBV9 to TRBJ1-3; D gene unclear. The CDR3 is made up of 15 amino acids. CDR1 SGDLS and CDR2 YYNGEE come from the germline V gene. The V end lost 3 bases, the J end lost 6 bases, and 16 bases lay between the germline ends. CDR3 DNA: TGTGCCAGCAGCGAGGCCACTAGGTTGGAAAACACCATATATTTT. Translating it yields CASSEATRLENTIYF.

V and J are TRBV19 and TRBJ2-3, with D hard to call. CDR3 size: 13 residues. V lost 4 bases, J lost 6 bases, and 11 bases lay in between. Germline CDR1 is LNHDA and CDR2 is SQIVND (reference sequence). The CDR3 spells CASSKPGGDTQYF. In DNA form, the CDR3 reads TGTGCCAGTAGTAAACCGGGCGGCGATACGCAGTATTTT.

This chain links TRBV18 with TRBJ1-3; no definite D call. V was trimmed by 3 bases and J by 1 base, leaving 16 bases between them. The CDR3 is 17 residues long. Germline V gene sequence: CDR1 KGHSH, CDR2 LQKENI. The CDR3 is CASSPPYSWSSGNTIYF. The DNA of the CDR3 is TGTGCCAGCTCACCCCCCTACAGCTGGAGTTCTGGAAACACCATATATTTT.

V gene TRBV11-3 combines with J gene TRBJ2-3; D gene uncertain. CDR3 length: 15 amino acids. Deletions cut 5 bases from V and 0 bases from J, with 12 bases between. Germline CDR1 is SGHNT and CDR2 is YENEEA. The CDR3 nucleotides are TGTGCCAGCAGCCCCGCGGAAACTAGCACAGATACGCAGTATTTT. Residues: CASSPAETSTDTQYF. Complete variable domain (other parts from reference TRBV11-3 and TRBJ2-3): EAGVVQSPRYKIIEKKQPVAFWCNPISGHNTLYWYLQNLGQGPELLIRYENEEAVDDSQLPKDRFSAERLKGVDSTLKIQPAELGDSAVYLCASSPAETSTDTQYFGPGTRLTVL.

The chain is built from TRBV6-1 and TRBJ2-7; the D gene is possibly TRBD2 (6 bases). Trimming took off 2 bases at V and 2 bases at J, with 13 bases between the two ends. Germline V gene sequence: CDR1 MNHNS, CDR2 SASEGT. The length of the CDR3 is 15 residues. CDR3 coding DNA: TGTGCCAGCAGTGAAATGATTAGCGGAGCCTACGAGCAGTACTTC. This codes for CASSEMISGAYEQYF.

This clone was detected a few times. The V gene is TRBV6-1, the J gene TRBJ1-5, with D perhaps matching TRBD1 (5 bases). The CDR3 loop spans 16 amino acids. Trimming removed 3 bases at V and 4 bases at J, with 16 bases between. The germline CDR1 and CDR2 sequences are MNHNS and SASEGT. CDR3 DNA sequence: TGTGCCAGCAGTGATCTGTGGGGCTACCCTAATCAGCCCCAGCATTTT. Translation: CASSDLWGYPNQPQHF.

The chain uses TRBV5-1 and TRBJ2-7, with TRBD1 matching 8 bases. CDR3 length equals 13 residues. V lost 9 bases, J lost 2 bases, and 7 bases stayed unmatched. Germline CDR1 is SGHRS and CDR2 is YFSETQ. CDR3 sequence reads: CAIARDRPYEQYF. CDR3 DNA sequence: TGCGCCATCGCACGGGACAGGCCCTACGAGCAGTACTTC.

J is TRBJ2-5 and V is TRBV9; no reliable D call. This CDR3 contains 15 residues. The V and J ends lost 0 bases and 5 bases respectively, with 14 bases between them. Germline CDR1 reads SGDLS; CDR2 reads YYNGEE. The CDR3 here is CASSVVGNGPETQYF. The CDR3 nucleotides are TGTGCCAGCAGCGTAGTGGGAAACGGGCCTGAGACCCAGTACTTC.

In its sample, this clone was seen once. CDR3 protein: CASSLRAQGTGELFF. For the CDR3, the DNA is TGTGCCAGCAGCTTGAGGGCACAGGGGACCGGGGAGCTGTTTTTT. The chain combines TRBV5-4 with TRBJ2-2; TRBD1 aligns across 7 bases. This CDR3 comprises 15 residues. V was clipped by 1 base and J by 5 bases; unmatched bases: 5. The germline V gene has CDR1 SGHNT and CDR2 YYREEE (reference sequence).

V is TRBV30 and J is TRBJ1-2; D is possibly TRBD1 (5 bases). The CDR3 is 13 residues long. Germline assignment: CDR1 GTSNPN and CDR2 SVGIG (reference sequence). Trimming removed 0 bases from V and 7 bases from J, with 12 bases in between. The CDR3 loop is CAWSVGQGFGYTF. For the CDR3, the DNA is TGTGCCTGGAGTGTGGGCCAGGGATTTGGCTACACCTTC.

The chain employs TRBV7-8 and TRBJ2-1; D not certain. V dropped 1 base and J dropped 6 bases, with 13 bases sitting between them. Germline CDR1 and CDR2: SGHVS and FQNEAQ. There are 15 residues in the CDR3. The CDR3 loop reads CASSLGPGGANEQFF. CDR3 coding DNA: TGTGCCAGCAGCTTAGGTCCGGGTGGTGCCAATGAGCAGTTCTTC.

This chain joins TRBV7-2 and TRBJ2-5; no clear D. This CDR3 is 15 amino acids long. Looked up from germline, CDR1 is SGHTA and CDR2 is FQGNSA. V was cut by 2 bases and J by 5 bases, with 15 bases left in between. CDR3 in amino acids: CASSLSTAGRETQYF. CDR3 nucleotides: TGTGCCAGCAGCTTAAGTACGGCTGGGCGGGAGACCCAGTACTTC.